The present TCR beta chain was sequenced within a study of T-cell memory formation after mild COVID-19. Study-level points and caveats: The SARS-CoV-2 specificity of second-wave clones reaching peak at day 37 remained unverified. Contracting clones localized mainly to CM and EM when CD4+ and mainly to EMRA when CD8+.

CDR1 LGHNA and CDR2 YSLEER come from the germline V gene. There are 16 residues in the CDR3. Trimming cost V 0 bases and J 0 bases, with 6 bases left between them. This clonotype occurred many times. Its antigen is not known. Using its own MiXCR run on the 5' RACE reads, TCRdb lists one record per CDR3 protein. The sample holds roughly 99,000 distinct CDR3 sequences, about 15% seen once. Sequenced material: PBMCs or a T cell subset sorted from them (not recorded which). The sequence came from a man aged 18-30 years who had mild COVID-19 (a few samples of this study predate the infection). Cell type and time point are not known. This chain connects TRBV4-3 to TRBJ2-6, with no clear D. In DNA, the CDR3 is TGCGCCAGCAGCCAAGATGGAAGCTCTGGGGCCAACGTCCTGACTTTC. Translating gives CASSQDGSSGANVLTF.